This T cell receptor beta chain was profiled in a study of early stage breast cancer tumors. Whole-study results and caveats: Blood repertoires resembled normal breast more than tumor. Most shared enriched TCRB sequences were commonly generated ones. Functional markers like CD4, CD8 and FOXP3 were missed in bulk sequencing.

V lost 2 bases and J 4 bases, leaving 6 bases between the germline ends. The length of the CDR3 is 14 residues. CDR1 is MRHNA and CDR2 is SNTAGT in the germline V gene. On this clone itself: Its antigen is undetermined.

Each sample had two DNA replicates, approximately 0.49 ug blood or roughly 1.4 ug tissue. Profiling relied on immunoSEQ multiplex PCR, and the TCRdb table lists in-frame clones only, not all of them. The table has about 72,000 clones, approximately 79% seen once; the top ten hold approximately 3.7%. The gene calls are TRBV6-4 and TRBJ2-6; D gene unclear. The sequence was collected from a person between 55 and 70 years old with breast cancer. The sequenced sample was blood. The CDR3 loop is CASSDLSGANVLTF. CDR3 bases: TGTGCCAGCAGTGACCTCTCGGGGGCCAACGTCCTGACTTTC.